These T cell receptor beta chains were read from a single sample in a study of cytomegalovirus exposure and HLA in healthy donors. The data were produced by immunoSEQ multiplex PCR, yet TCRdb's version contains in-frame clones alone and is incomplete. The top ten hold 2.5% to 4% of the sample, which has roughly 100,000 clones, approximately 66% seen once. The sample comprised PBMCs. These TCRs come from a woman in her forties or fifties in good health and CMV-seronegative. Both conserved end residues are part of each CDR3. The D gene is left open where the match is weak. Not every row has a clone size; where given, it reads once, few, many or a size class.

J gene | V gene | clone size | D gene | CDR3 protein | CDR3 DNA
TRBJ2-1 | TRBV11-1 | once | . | CASSELVGYNEQFF | TGTGCCAGCAGCGAACTAGTAGGGTACAATGAGCAGTTCTTC
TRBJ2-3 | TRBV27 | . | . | CASSLPGTDTQYF | TGTGCCAGCAGTTTACCGGGCACAGATACGCAGTATTTT
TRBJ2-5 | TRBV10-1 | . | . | CASSTNRETQYF | TGCGCCAGCAGCACTAACCGGGAGACCCAGTACTTC
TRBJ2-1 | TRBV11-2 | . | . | CASRTWGVNEQFF | TGTGCCAGCAGGACTTGGGGGGTCAATGAGCAGTTCTTC
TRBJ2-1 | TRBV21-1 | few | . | CASSKNIVPGTSENEQFF | TGTGCCAGCAGCAAAAATATCGTTCCTGGGACTAGTGAAAATGAGCAGTTCTTC
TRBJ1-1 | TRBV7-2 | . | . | CASSLDSYTEAFF | TGTGCCAGCAGCTTGGACAGTTACACTGAAGCTTTCTTT
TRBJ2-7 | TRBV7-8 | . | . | CASSNTQAEQYF | TGTGCCAGCAGCAATACCCAGGCCGAGCAGTACTTC
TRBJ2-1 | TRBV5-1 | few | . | CASSRETRSSYNEQFF | TGCGCCAGCAGCAGAGAGACTAGAAGCTCCTACAATGAGCAGTTCTTC
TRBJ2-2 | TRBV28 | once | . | CASSFEAAGELFF | TGTGCCAGCAGTTTCGAAGCGGCCGGGGAGCTGTTTTTT
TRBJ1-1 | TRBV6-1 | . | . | CASILAVQSEAFF | .
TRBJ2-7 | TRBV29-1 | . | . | CSSRQDSERYF | TGCAGCTCTAGACAGGACAGCGAGCGGTACTTC
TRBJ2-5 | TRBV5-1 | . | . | CASSLAQAPETQYF | TGCGCCAGCAGCTTGGCCCAGGCGCCGGAGACCCAGTACTTC
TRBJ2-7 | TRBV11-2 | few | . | CASSLVVGDYEQYF | TGTGCCAGCAGCCTAGTAGTAGGGGACTACGAGCAGTACTTC